The 30 T cell receptor beta chains below were found in one sample sequenced in a study of cytomegalovirus exposure and HLA in healthy donors. The PCR made use of 60 Vbeta and 13 Jbeta primers. Method: immunoSEQ multiplex PCR; TCRdb's copy keeps in-frame clones and lacks some. The data contain approximately 160,000 clones, more than 60% of them seen just once; the ten biggest clones take up approximately 1.5%. What was sequenced was PBMCs. The receptors here all came from a woman aged 25-40 years in good health and CMV-seropositive.

The chain joins TRBV28 to TRBJ1-2; D not certain. The CDR3 covers 20 residues. Germline CDR1 reads MDHEN; CDR2 reads SYDVKM. V lost 1 base to trimming and J lost 3 bases, with 27 bases between them. CDR3 nucleotide sequence: TGTGCCAGCAGTTTATTTGCCCAATATATGCCGAGGAACTTATACTATGGCTACACCTTC. Translated: CASSLFAQYMPRNLYYGYTF.

V gene TRBV7-9 combines with J gene TRBJ1-1; D perhaps matches TRBD1 (6 bases). In germline, CDR1 is SEHNR, CDR2 FQNEAQ (reference sequence). Trimming took off 6 bases at V and 1 base at J, with 9 bases between the two ends. The CDR3 is 13 residues long. This CDR3 is CASSGQQNTEAFF. CDR3 nucleotide sequence: TGTGCCAGCAGTGGACAGCAGAACACTGAAGCTTTCTTT.

The rearrangement uses TRBV11-2 and TRBJ2-7; 8 nucleotides line up with TRBD1. V shed 8 bases and J 5 bases; nucleotides not matched to a gene: 8. The CDR3 consists of 13 residues. Germline lookup yields CDR1 SGHAT and CDR2 FQNNGV. The CDR3 loop is CASGGQGGHEQYF. Written as DNA, the CDR3 is TGTGCCAGCGGAGGACAGGGTGGCCACGAGCAGTACTTC.

The chain couples TRBV7-9 to TRBJ1-5; D remains ambiguous. Per the germline V gene, CDR1 is SEHNR and CDR2 is FQNEAQ (reference sequence). Trimming left V 10 bases short and J 6 bases short, with 13 bases between. The CDR3 spans 12 residues. The CDR3 DNA reads TGTGCCACGGCTGGGCAGAGTCAGCCCCAGCATTTT. Translating gives CATAGQSQPQHF.

The chain carries TRBV6-6 and TRBJ1-3; 7 bases align to TRBD1. The trim removed 7 bases at V and 4 bases at J, leaving 7 bases unmatched. The length of the CDR3 is 14 residues. Germline loops: CDR1 MNHNY, CDR2 SVGAGI (reference sequence). CDR3 in DNA: TGTGCCAGCACCGTGACAGGGAGCGGAAACACCATATATTTT. Its protein is CASTVTGSGNTIYF.

V and J are TRBV7-8 and TRBJ1-3, with D possibly being TRBD1 (5 bases). This CDR3 has 13 residues. V dropped 8 bases and J dropped 4 bases, with 12 bases sitting between them. The germline V gene has CDR1 SGHVS and CDR2 FQNEAQ. CDR3 protein: CASADSSGNTIYF. The CDR3 DNA is TGTGCCAGCGCCGACAGCTCCGGAAACACCATATATTTT. The full variable domain, with the rest looked up from reference TRBV7-8 and TRBJ1-3, is GAGVSQSPRYKVAKRGQDVALRCDPISGHVSLFWYQQALGQGPEFLTYFQNEAQLDKSGLPSDRFFAERPEGSVSTLKIQRTQQEDSAVYLCASADSSGNTIYFGEGSWLTVV.

This chain joins TRBV9 and TRBJ2-7; perhaps TRBD2 as D (5 bases). Germline CDR1 SGDLS, CDR2 YYNGEE. Trimming cost V 4 bases and J 0 bases, with 8 bases left between them. The CDR3 has 13 amino acids. The CDR3 region is CASSPGVSYEQYF. The DNA for the CDR3 is TGTGCCAGCAGCCCCGGGGTCTCCTACGAGCAGTACTTC.

This clone was recorded a few times. The rearrangement uses TRBV5-1 and TRBJ2-1; no clear D. Trimming pared 0 bases from V and 3 bases from J, leaving 19 bases between. This CDR3 has 18 residues. Germline V CDR1 and CDR2: SGHRS, YFSETQ. CDR3 DNA: TGCGCCAGCAGCTTGGAGGCGATGGCGGCCTCCAGCTACAATGAGCAGTTCTTC. It is translated as CASSLEAMAASSYNEQFF.

The chain joins TRBV28 to TRBJ2-3; D might be TRBD2 (6 bases). In germline, CDR1 is MDHEN, CDR2 SYDVKM. V lost 5 bases and J 0 bases, leaving 15 bases between the germline ends. CDR3 length: 16 amino acids. The CDR3 sequence: CASSRGLGTSTDTQYF. In DNA form, the CDR3 reads TGTGCCAGCAGTAGGGGACTGGGAACTAGCACAGATACGCAGTATTTT.

This chain joins TRBV9 and TRBJ2-5; TRBD2 agrees at 8 bases. This CDR3 has 14 residues. Germline assignment: CDR1 SGDLS and CDR2 YYNGEE. Germline trimming cut 4 bases from V and 4 bases from J; bases unmatched to any gene: 6. The CDR3 region has the DNA TGTGCCAGCAGCCCCGGAACTAGCGGAGAGACCCAGTACTTC. Its translation: CASSPGTSGETQYF.

The rearrangement links TRBV7-2 to TRBJ2-7, with D possibly TRBD1 on 5 matching bases. V lost 1 base to trimming and J lost 1 base, with 17 bases between them. The CDR3 runs to 17 residues. Germline V CDR1 and CDR2: SGHTA, FQGNSA. The CDR3 DNA follows: TGTGCCAGCAGCTTAGGTACGGGCGGCAGGGCATCCTACGAGCAGTACTTC. It encodes CASSLGTGGRASYEQYF.

This clone was observed a handful of times. V is TRBV29-1 and J is TRBJ2-3; 13 nucleotides align to TRBD2. Germline CDR1 reads SQVTM; CDR2 reads ANQGSEA. The CDR3 is 19 residues long. V lost 6 bases, J lost 2 bases, and 17 bases stayed unmatched. The CDR3 is CSVAGLAGVIGDHTDTQYF. The CDR3 nucleotides are TGCAGCGTCGCCGGACTAGCGGGAGTGATAGGGGACCACACAGATACGCAGTATTTT.

In this sample, this clone turned up a few times. This chain joins TRBV5-4 and TRBJ2-5, with 11 positions matching TRBD2. Unmatched junction bases numbered 2, after V lost 0 bases and J lost 4 bases. The length of the CDR3 is 15 residues. The germline V gene encodes CDR1 SGHNT and CDR2 YYREEE (reference sequence). The CDR3 spells CASSLALAGGETQYF. In DNA form, the CDR3 reads TGTGCCAGCAGCTTGGCTCTAGCGGGAGGAGAGACCCAGTACTTC. The full variable domain, with the rest looked up from reference TRBV5-4 and TRBJ2-5, is ETGVTQSPTHLIKTRGQQVTLRCSSQSGHNTVSWYQQALGQGPQFIFQYYREEENGRGNFPPRFSGLQFPNYSSELNVNALELDDSALYLCASSLALAGGETQYFGPGTRLLVL.

The V call is TRBV28, the J call TRBJ1-2, with a tentative D call TRBD1 (6 bases). Germline CDR1 reads MDHEN; CDR2 reads SYDVKM. Between the trimmed V and J ends, which lost 4 bases and 0 bases, there was a span of 15 bases. This CDR3 region has 16 residues. This chain's CDR3 is CASSSLTQGANYGYTF. DNA of the CDR3: TGTGCCAGCAGTTCCTTAACACAGGGTGCTAACTATGGCTACACCTTC.

The sample holds one count of this clone. The rearrangement links TRBV23-1 to TRBJ2-7; 9 positions match TRBD1. TRBV23-1 is an ORF, with its function uncertain. The CDR3 is made up of 17 amino acids. V lost 0 bases to trimming and J lost 3 bases; unmatched junction nucleotides: 9. The CDR3, as DNA: TGCGCCAGCAGTCAATCCCATACAGGGGGCGGTATCTACGAGCAGTACTTC. Translating it yields CASSQSHTGGGIYEQYF.

The chain employs TRBV4-3 and TRBJ2-7, with 10 bases that match TRBD2. This CDR3 has 17 residues. The V segment lost 0 bases and the J segment 2 bases; nucleotides outside the gene matches: 7. Looked up from germline, CDR1 is LGHNA and CDR2 is YSLEER. This CDR3 reads CASSQDLLAGEAYEQYF. The CDR3 DNA sequence: TGCGCCAGCAGCCAAGATTTGCTAGCGGGAGAAGCCTACGAGCAGTACTTC.

The chain employs TRBV5-5 and TRBJ2-3, with 11 bases identical to TRBD2. Per germline, CDR1 SGHKS and CDR2 YYEKEE (reference sequence). Trimming at V came to 4 bases and at J to 6 bases, leaving 13 bases not matched to a gene. The CDR3 is made up of 17 amino acids. The DNA of the CDR3 is TGTGCCAGCAGCCAGACCCTAGCGGGAGGTGCACCGGATACGCAGTATTTT. Translated, it gives CASSQTLAGGAPDTQYF. The variable domain in full, completed from reference TRBV5-5 and TRBJ2-3, reads DAGVTQSPTHLIKTRGQQVTLRCSPISGHKSVSWYQQVLGQGPQFIFQYYEKEERGRGNFPDRFSARQFPNYSSELNVNALLLGDSALYLCASSQTLAGGAPDTQYFGPGTRLTVL.

This clone showed up just a few times. The rearrangement joins TRBV5-1 to TRBJ1-3, with TRBD1 as a possible D gene (6 bases). This CDR3 has 14 residues. CDR1 is SGHRS and CDR2 is YFSETQ in the germline V gene. V dropped 8 bases and J dropped 3 bases, with 15 bases sitting between them. The CDR3 is CASRQEFGGNTIYF. CDR3 DNA sequence: TGCGCCAGTAGACAGGAGTTTGGTGGAAACACCATATATTTT.

The chain links TRBV7-8 to TRBJ2-6; possibly TRBD2 for D (6 bases). CDR1 SGHVS and CDR2 FQNEAQ come from the germline V gene. The V end was cut by 6 bases, the J end by 2 bases, with 14 bases between. The CDR3 is 16 amino acids. The chain's CDR3 is CASRESEGAGANVLTF. The CDR3 region has the DNA TGTGCCAGCAGGGAGTCGGAGGGCGCTGGGGCCAACGTCCTGACTTTC.

The chain joins TRBV20-1 to TRBJ2-7, with D maybe TRBD1 (5 bases). V lost 2 bases, J lost 4 bases, and 6 bases lay in between. Germline V gene sequence: CDR1 DFQATT, CDR2 SNEGSKA (reference sequence). CDR3 length: 11 residues. CDR3 sequence reads: CSARRGYEQYF. In DNA form, the CDR3 reads TGCAGTGCTAGAAGGGGTTACGAGCAGTACTTC.

This clone was picked up one time. The chain uses TRBV28 and TRBJ1-4, with TRBD1 matching 7 bases. The CDR3 extends over 16 amino acids. CDR1 is MDHEN and CDR2 is SYDVKM in the germline V gene. Germline trimming cut 6 bases from V and 3 bases from J; bases unmatched to any gene: 10. The CDR3 region has the DNA TGTGCCAGCAGCCCTCCTCCGGGACAGTCTAATGAAAAACTGTTTTTT. The encoded protein is CASSPPPGQSNEKLFF.

The V and J genes are TRBV10-1 and TRBJ2-7; no definite D call. CDR1 is WNHNN, CDR2 SYGVQD, per germline (reference sequence). CDR3 length: 16 amino acids. The V end lost 0 bases, the J end lost 3 bases, and 15 bases lay between the germline ends. DNA for the CDR3: TGCGCCAGCAGTGAGTCTGTGCGGTCTTGCTTCTACGAGCAGTACTTC. This gives the protein CASSESVRSCFYEQYF.

This chain uses TRBV6-5 with TRBJ2-7; the match to TRBD2 covers 8 bases. Germline V CDR1 and CDR2: MNHEY, SVGAGI. There are 15 residues in the CDR3. J lost 7 bases, V lost 5 bases, and 13 bases had no gene match. This chain's CDR3 is CASSRPGLEVREQYF. CDR3 in DNA: TGTGCCAGCAGTCGACCGGGACTAGAGGTGCGGGAGCAGTACTTC.

The chain employs TRBV6-6 and TRBJ2-7; 8 nucleotides agree with TRBD1. J was trimmed by 3 bases and V by 6 bases; bases with no gene match: 4. The CDR3 contains 13 residues. Germline CDR1 and CDR2: MNHNY and SVGAGI (reference sequence). For the CDR3, the DNA is TGTGCCAGCAGAAAGGACAGGGTCTACGAGCAGTACTTC. Residues: CASRKDRVYEQYF.

The V call is TRBV7-9, the J call TRBJ2-5; D may be TRBD2 (6 bases). The ends were cut back, 5 bases at V and 4 bases at J, with 17 bases in the middle. Germline CDR1 SEHNR, CDR2 FQNEAQ (reference sequence). This CDR3 comprises 15 residues. The CDR3 DNA sequence: TGTGCCAGCAGCCAGTCGGGACTGGGGGGAGAGACCCAGTACTTC. Its translation: CASSQSGLGGETQYF.

CDR3 residues: CAWGAGGGTQYF. As DNA, the CDR3 is TGTGCCTGGGGAGCGGGGGGTGGGACCCAGTACTTC. This rearrangement joins TRBV30 to TRBJ2-5; 9 bases line up with TRBD2. Losses at the gene ends were 5 bases for V and 7 bases for J; bases not matched to a gene: 5. This CDR3 is 12 amino acids long. Looked up from germline, CDR1 is GTSNPN and CDR2 is SVGIG (reference sequence).

This sequence joins TRBV7-8 and TRBJ2-1; 7 nucleotides line up with TRBD2. The V and J ends lost 2 bases and 5 bases, in that order; junction bases with no gene match: 6. Germline V lookup: CDR1 SGHVS, CDR2 FQNEAQ. CDR3 length: 15 amino acids. The CDR3 loop reads CASSLISGADNEQFF. CDR3 nucleotide sequence: TGTGCCAGCAGCTTAATAAGCGGGGCAGACAATGAGCAGTTCTTC.

The V gene is TRBV2, the J gene TRBJ2-3; TRBD1 is a possible D gene (6 bases). The V gene lost 3 bases and the J gene lost 2 bases, with 12 bases spanning the gap. The CDR3 loop spans 15 amino acids. The germline gives CDR1 SNHLY, CDR2 FYNNEI. In DNA form, the CDR3 reads TGTGCCAGCAGTGATAGAGGGGGAGACACAGATACGCAGTATTTT. It yields the protein CASSDRGGDTDTQYF.

The chain combines TRBV30 with TRBJ1-5; D gene uncertain. Germline V gene data show CDR1 as GTSNPN and CDR2 as SVGIG (reference sequence). Trimming removed 4 bases from V and 0 bases from J, with 7 bases in between. The CDR3 is made up of 13 amino acids. The CDR3 nucleotides are TGTGCCTGGAACCCCGGTAGCAATCAGCCCCAGCATTTT. It codes for CAWNPGSNQPQHF. The full variable domain, rest sourced from reference TRBV30 and TRBJ1-5, is SQTIHQWPATLVQPVGSPLSLECTVEGTSNPNLYWYRQAAGRGLQLLFYSVGIGQISSEVPQNLSASRPQDRQFILSSKKLLLSDSGFYLCAWNPGSNQPQHFGDGTRLSIL.

Only one count was recorded for this clone. CDR3 residues: CAWSPAAVYTF. Written as DNA, the CDR3 is TGTGCCTGGAGCCCGGCCGCGGTCTACACCTTC. The V gene is TRBV30, the J gene TRBJ1-2; D is unclear. CDR1 is GTSNPN and CDR2 is SVGIG in the germline V gene (reference sequence). V lost 3 bases, J lost 10 bases, and 12 bases lay in between. The length of the CDR3 is 11 residues.